What follows are 28 T cell receptor beta chains derived from one specimen sequenced in a study of T cell changes during pregnancy in multiple sclerosis. TCRdb's copy holds only in-frame clones and misses some; the assay was immunoSEQ multiplex PCR. This sample carries just under 70,000 clones, roughly nine tenths of them seen once, and the ten largest clones take 0.65% to 0.9%. The sample here was peripheral blood, taken in the second trimester of pregnancy. Every receptor here comes from a female donor with multiple sclerosis, enrolled in a pregnancy study.

The rearrangement uses TRBV9 and TRBJ2-3, with TRBD2 identical over 11 bases. Germline loops: CDR1 SGDLS, CDR2 YYNGEE. This CDR3 contains 16 residues. Germline trimming cut 4 bases from V and 5 bases from J; bases unmatched to any gene: 9. As DNA, the CDR3 is TGTGCCAGCAGCCTGTCTAGCGGGGGGAAGATAGATACGCAGTATTTT. Translation: CASSLSSGGKIDTQYF.

The chain carries TRBV4-2 and TRBJ1-1; no firm D call. The V end was cut by 0 bases, the J end by 8 bases, with 13 bases between. The CDR3 has 14 amino acids. Germline V gives CDR1 LGHNA, CDR2 YNFKEQ. The CDR3, as DNA: TGTGCCAGCAGCCAAGATCGGGATGAGTTGGAAGCTTTCTTT. Residues: CASSQDRDELEAFF.

The chain is built from TRBV10-3 and TRBJ2-1, with 9 bases lining up with TRBD2. Germline V gene sequence: CDR1 ENHRY, CDR2 SYGVKD. This CDR3 has 16 amino acids. V trimming: 2 bases; J trimming: 2 bases; junction bases outside the gene matches: 4. The CDR3 bases are TGTGCCATCAGTGAGCATAGCGGGGGAGCCTACAATGAGCAGTTCTTC. Translation gives CAISEHSGGAYNEQFF.

This clone showed up just a few times. The chain employs TRBV29-1 and TRBJ1-5; no reliable D call. The CDR3 extends over 12 amino acids. Between the trimmed V and J ends, which lost 0 bases and 11 bases, there was a span of 11 bases. The germline CDR1 and CDR2 sequences are SQVTM and ANQGSEA. The CDR3 bases are TGCAGCGTTGAAGATGCCGGGATGGCCCAGCATTTT. The encoded protein is CSVEDAGMAQHF.

In its sample, this clone was seen once. The V gene is TRBV5-4, the J gene TRBJ2-7; TRBD2 might be the D (6 bases). Trimming took off 0 bases at V and 3 bases at J, with 10 bases between the two ends. The CDR3 loop spans 14 amino acids. Per the germline V gene, CDR1 is SGHNT and CDR2 is YYREEE (reference sequence). The CDR3 sequence: CASSLASGDYEQYF. The CDR3 coding sequence is TGTGCCAGCAGCTTGGCCTCGGGGGACTACGAGCAGTACTTC.

This clone was observed at least ten times. The chain carries TRBV6-4 and TRBJ2-2, with a possible D match to TRBD2 (6 bases). Germline loops: CDR1 MRHNA, CDR2 SNTAGT. The V end was cut by 4 bases, the J end by 6 bases, with 12 bases between. The CDR3 is 14 residues long. CDR3 bases: TGTGCCAGCAGTGGTCAGGGAGGATCCGGGGAGCTGTTTTTT. This encodes CASSGQGGSGELFF.

This clone appeared a single time. The chain employs TRBV4-3 and TRBJ1-6, with no clear D. Trimming removed 0 bases at V and 3 bases at J, with 9 bases between. The CDR3 runs to 16 residues. Germline lookup yields CDR1 LGHNA and CDR2 YSLEER. In DNA form, the CDR3 reads TGCGCCAGCAGCCAAGAACCCCGGGGCTATAATTCACCCCTCCACTTT. Translating it yields CASSQEPRGYNSPLHF.

This clone was picked up one time. J is TRBJ2-3 and V is TRBV7-3, with a weak D call TRBD1 (5 bases). CDR3 size: 15 residues. V lost 5 bases and J lost 2, with 14 bases in between. Germline-derived CDR1 and CDR2 are SGHTA and FQGTGA. The CDR3 region has the DNA TGTGCCAGCAGCCCTCAAGGGGCCCACACAGATACGCAGTATTTT. As protein: CASSPQGAHTDTQYF.

CDR3 sequence (DNA): TGTGCCAGCAGCGGGACATCTGGAAACACCATATATTTT. It yields the protein CASSGTSGNTIYF. This rearrangement joins TRBV7-9 to TRBJ1-3; possibly TRBD1 for D (6 bases). The germline V gene has CDR1 SEHNR and CDR2 FQNEAQ (reference sequence). The CDR3 totals 13 residues. The germline V and J ends were trimmed by 5 bases and 1 base, with 6 bases remaining between them.

The gene calls are TRBV4-3 and TRBJ2-5; D is unclear. V gave up 3 bases and J gave up 5 bases, with 13 bases separating them. The CDR3 consists of 14 residues. The germline CDR1 and CDR2 sequences are LGHNA and YSLEER. DNA for the CDR3: TGCGCCAGCAGCCAGCCCTCCGTTCGGGAGACCCAGTACTTC. Its protein product is CASSQPSVRETQYF.

This rearrangement joins TRBV30 to TRBJ2-7; 8 bases map to TRBD1. Germline V gene data show CDR1 as GTSNPN and CDR2 as SVGIG (reference sequence). This CDR3 spans 14 amino acids. V shed 4 bases and J 4 bases; nucleotides not matched to a gene: 9. CDR3 bases: TGTGCCTGGATACAGGGGGGTATGCCTTACGAGCAGTACTTC. Protein: CAWIQGGMPYEQYF.

Only one count was recorded for this clone. V and J are TRBV10-3 and TRBJ2-3, with TRBD2 matching 7 bases. CDR1 is ENHRY and CDR2 is SYGVKD in the germline V gene. Losses at the gene ends were 0 bases for V and 2 bases for J; bases not matched to a gene: 2. CDR3 size: 15 residues. The CDR3 protein is CAISESGGTTDTQYF. In DNA form, the CDR3 reads TGTGCCATCAGTGAGTCGGGGGGGACCACAGATACGCAGTATTTT.

V and J are TRBV21-1 and TRBJ2-1; the table names TRBD2, a call not compared with the DNA. TRBV21-1 has pseudogene status. This CDR3 is 16 amino acids long. In DNA form, the CDR3 reads TGTGCCAGCAGCTTTCGGGTGGGGGGGTCCTACAATGAGCAGTTCTTC. It encodes CASSFRVGGSYNEQFF.

This chain uses TRBV7-2 with TRBJ2-7; 8 positions match TRBD2. This CDR3 is 14 amino acids long. Germline CDR1 is SGHTA and CDR2 is FQGNSA. V was pared by 0 bases and J by 5 bases, with 3 bases of the junction left unmatched. CDR3 DNA: TGTGCCAGCAGCTTAGCAGCGGGGGCTAACGAGCAGTACTTC. It translates to CASSLAAGANEQYF.

This chain joins TRBV11-3 and TRBJ2-3; 7 bases align to TRBD2. Germline CDR1 SGHNT, CDR2 YENEEA. Losses at the gene ends were 5 bases for V and 0 bases for J; bases not matched to a gene: 5. This CDR3 contains 15 residues. The CDR3 reads CASSLGLSSTDTQYF. CDR3 nucleotide sequence: TGTGCCAGCAGCCTGGGACTATCTAGCACAGATACGCAGTATTTT.

This sequence joins TRBV6-4 and TRBJ1-2; 7 bases are shared with TRBD1. The CDR3 extends over 14 amino acids. Germline-derived CDR1 and CDR2 are MRHNA and SNTAGT. V was pared by 3 bases and J by 4 bases, with 5 bases of the junction left unmatched. DNA of the CDR3: TGTGCCAGCAGTGAGGAGACAGGGACCTATGGCTACACCTTC. Protein: CASSEETGTYGYTF.

The chain employs TRBV29-1 and TRBJ2-5; D might be TRBD1 (6 bases). Germline V lookup: CDR1 SQVTM, CDR2 ANQGSEA. The CDR3 has 14 amino acids. Between the trimmed V and J ends, which lost 4 bases and 4 bases, there was a span of 16 bases. The CDR3 here is CSVVAGAQGETQYF. In DNA form, the CDR3 reads TGCAGCGTTGTTGCAGGGGCGCAGGGAGAGACCCAGTACTTC.

The V call is TRBV28, the J call TRBJ2-7; 8 positions agree with TRBD1. With V trimmed by 6 bases and J by 4 bases, 8 bases remained unmatched. This CDR3 is 14 amino acids long. Germline V gives CDR1 MDHEN, CDR2 SYDVKM. As DNA, the CDR3 is TGTGCCAGCAGCCTGGACAGGGTCATATACGAGCAGTACTTC. It translates to CASSLDRVIYEQYF.

This clone occurred a few times. The chain is built from TRBV4-3 and TRBJ1-4; D gene unclear. This CDR3 has 16 residues. V was clipped by 3 bases and J by 3 bases, with 14 bases between them. CDR1 and CDR2 (germline): LGHNA, YSLEER. The CDR3 reads CASSQGDPTANEKLFF. The CDR3 DNA is TGCGCCAGCAGCCAGGGCGATCCCACGGCTAATGAAAAACTGTTTTTT.

The V and J genes are TRBV7-8 and TRBJ2-7; the match to TRBD2 covers 7 bases. Germline CDR1 reads SGHVS; CDR2 reads FQNEAQ. V gave up 5 bases and J gave up 6 bases; unmatched junction bases: 13. This CDR3 spans 15 amino acids. The CDR3 bases are TGTGCCAGCAGCCTTACCCGACTAGCTCTCTCCGAGCAGTACTTC. Its protein product is CASSLTRLALSEQYF.

A few counts support this clone. The rearrangement joins TRBV5-4 to TRBJ2-1; TRBD2 matches at 12 bases. CDR3 length: 16 residues. Germline loops: CDR1 SGHNT, CDR2 YYREEE (reference sequence). Trimming cost V 4 bases and J 12 bases; bases outside gene matches: 14. CDR3 loop: CASSPELAGGRRGQFF. The DNA of the CDR3 is TGTGCCAGCAGCCCGGAACTAGCGGGGGGCCGGAGAGGGCAGTTCTTC. Variable domain in full (rest from reference TRBV5-4 and TRBJ2-1): ETGVTQSPTHLIKTRGQQVTLRCSSQSGHNTVSWYQQALGQGPQFIFQYYREEENGRGNFPPRFSGLQFPNYSSELNVNALELDDSALYLCASSPELAGGRRGQFFGPGTRLTVL.

The V gene is TRBV19, the J gene TRBJ1-5; TRBD1 matches at 7 bases. The germline CDR1 and CDR2 sequences are LNHDA and SQIVND (reference sequence). J was trimmed by 3 bases and V by 10 bases; bases with no gene match: 6. The CDR3 is made up of 13 amino acids. CDR3 DNA: TGTGCCATGTCACAGGGGAACAATCAGCCCCAGCATTTT. It is translated as CAMSQGNNQPQHF. The full variable domain, its missing parts supplied by reference TRBV19 and TRBJ1-5, is DGGITQSPKYLFRKEGQNVTLSCEQNLNHDAMYWYRQDPGQGLRLIYYSQIVNDFQKGDIAEGYSVSREKKESFPLTVTSAQKNPTAFYLCAMSQGNNQPQHFGDGTRLSIL.

V gene TRBV5-1 combines with J gene TRBJ2-7, with 8 bases aligning to TRBD1. The trim removed 4 bases at V and 2 bases at J, leaving 5 bases unmatched. The CDR3 runs to 14 residues. The germline V gene encodes CDR1 SGHRS and CDR2 YFSETQ. CDR3 DNA: TGCGCCAGCAGCACGGGACAGGCCGCCTACGAGCAGTACTTC. This codes for CASSTGQAAYEQYF.

In the case of this clone: The same CDR3 can be traced to other DNA sequences in this sample. The gene calls are TRBV7-2 and TRBJ1-2, with 8 bases that match TRBD1. In germline, CDR1 is SGHTA, CDR2 FQGNSA. The CDR3 contains 15 residues. Trimming at V came to 2 bases and at J to 4 bases, leaving 6 bases not matched to a gene. The CDR3 DNA follows: TGTGCCAGCAGCTTACAGGGACAGGCCCTCTATGGCTACACCTTC. It translates to CASSLQGQALYGYTF.

The CDR3 protein is CASSFFGSTGELFF. CDR3 coding DNA: TGTGCCAGCAGCTTCTTCGGGTCCACCGGGGAGCTGTTTTTT. The J gene is TRBJ2-2, the V gene TRBV7-9; D gene ambiguous. The germline V and J ends were trimmed by 3 bases and 4 bases, with 9 bases remaining between them. Germline CDR1 is SEHNR and CDR2 is FQNEAQ (reference sequence). The CDR3 contains 14 residues.

The J gene is TRBJ2-3, the V gene TRBV29-1; tentative D call: TRBD2 (6 bases). CDR3 length: 13 amino acids. The germline gives CDR1 SQVTM, CDR2 ANQGSEA. V shed 4 bases and J shed 5 bases, with 13 bases lying between them. The CDR3 reads CSVVRGSRDTQYF. In nucleotides, the CDR3 is TGCAGCGTTGTCCGGGGGAGTAGAGATACGCAGTATTTT.

V gene TRBV12-5 combines with J gene TRBJ1-4; no firm D call. V shed 6 bases and J shed 8 bases, with 13 bases lying between them. CDR1 LGHNT and CDR2 FRNRAP come from the germline V gene. The CDR3 covers 13 residues. This chain's CDR3 is CASGRGGREKLFF. The CDR3 DNA reads TGTGCTAGTGGCCGGGGAGGGAGGGAAAAACTGTTTTTT. The full variable domain, in which reference TRBV12-5 and TRBJ1-4 provide the parts outside the CDR3, is DARVTQTPRHKVTEMGQEVTMRCQPILGHNTVFWYRQTMMQGLELLAYFRNRAPLDDSGMPKDRFSAEMPDATLATLKIQPSEPRDSAVYFCASGRGGREKLFFGSGTQLSVL.

The gene calls are TRBV5-6 and TRBJ1-5; perhaps TRBD1 as D (6 bases). V was cut by 4 bases and J by 0 bases, with 17 bases left in between. This CDR3 is built from 17 residues. Germline CDR1 is SGHDT and CDR2 is YYEEEE. The CDR3 DNA is TGTGCCAGCAGCCGCCGGACAGATCTTTATAGCAATCAGCCCCAGCATTTT. Its translation is CASSRRTDLYSNQPQHF.